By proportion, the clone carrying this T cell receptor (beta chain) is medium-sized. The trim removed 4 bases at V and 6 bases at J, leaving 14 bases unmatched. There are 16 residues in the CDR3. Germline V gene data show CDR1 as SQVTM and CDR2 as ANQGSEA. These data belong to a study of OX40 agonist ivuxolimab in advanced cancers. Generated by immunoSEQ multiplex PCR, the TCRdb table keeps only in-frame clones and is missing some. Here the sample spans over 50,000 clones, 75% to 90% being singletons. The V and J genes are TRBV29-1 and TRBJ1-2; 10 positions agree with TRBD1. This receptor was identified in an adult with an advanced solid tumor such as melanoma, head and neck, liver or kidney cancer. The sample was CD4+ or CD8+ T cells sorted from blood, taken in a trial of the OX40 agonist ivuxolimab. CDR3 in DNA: TGCAGCGTTGGACGGATTGTCTCGGGGACAGGGGATGGCTACACCTTC. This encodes CSVGRIVSGTGDGYTF.